These T cell receptor beta chains were read from a single sample in a study of blood T cell repertoires in COVID-19. Clones were sequenced by immunoSEQ multiplex PCR, and TCRdb holds only the in-frame ones, with some missing. The table includes about 240,000 clones, about 89% detected once. Sequenced material: PBMCs or T cells enriched from blood (not recorded which). The receptors here all came from a middle-aged man who had recovered from COVID-19. The CDR3 runs from the conserved cysteine through the conserved F or W. Fields, in order: clone size, V gene, J gene, D gene, CDR3 protein, CDR3 DNA. D genes are given only for firm matches. A row's size may be missing; if present it is once, few, many or a size class.

clone size: .; V gene: TRBV11-2; J gene: TRBJ2-1; D gene: TRBD1; CDR3 protein: CASSLDTDRGYNEQFF; CDR3 DNA: TGTGCCAGCAGCTTAGATACAGACAGGGGTTACAATGAGCAGTTCTTC
clone size: .; V gene: TRBV27; J gene: TRBJ1-2; D gene: .; CDR3 protein: CASSPTMGGGSNGYTF; CDR3 DNA: TGTGCCAGCAGTCCAACTATGGGAGGGGGGTCGAATGGCTACACCTTC
clone size: .; V gene: TRBV3-1/TRBV3-2; J gene: TRBJ2-7; D gene: TRBD1; CDR3 protein: CASSQSRTGINYEQYF; CDR3 DNA: TGTGCCAGCAGCCAATCCCGGACAGGAATAAACTACGAGCAGTACTTC
clone size: .; V gene: TRBV11-2; J gene: TRBJ1-1; D gene: .; CDR3 protein: CASSFVRKSTYTEAFF; CDR3 DNA: TGTGCCAGCAGCTTTGTGCGAAAATCGACATACACTGAAGCTTTCTTT
clone size: .; V gene: TRBV10-3; J gene: TRBJ2-1; D gene: TRBD1; CDR3 protein: CAISAGGGGDEQFF; CDR3 DNA: TGTGCCATCAGTGCAGGGGGCGGTGGCGATGAGCAGTTCTTC
clone size: .; V gene: TRBV5-1; J gene: TRBJ2-7; D gene: TRBD1; CDR3 protein: CASSSGTGIYEQYF; CDR3 DNA: TGCGCCAGCAGCTCCGGGACAGGGATCTACGAGCAGTACTTC
clone size: once; V gene: TRBV25-1; J gene: TRBJ1-1; D gene: .; CDR3 protein: CASSEYRRGPGTEAFF; CDR3 DNA: TGTGCCAGCAGTGAATATAGGCGGGGCCCAGGTACTGAAGCTTTCTTT
clone size: .; V gene: TRBV7-9; J gene: TRBJ1-5; D gene: TRBD1; CDR3 protein: CASSLGQGNQPQHF; CDR3 DNA: TGTGCCAGCAGCTTAGGACAGGGGAATCAGCCCCAGCATTTT
clone size: .; V gene: TRBV27; J gene: TRBJ2-3; D gene: .; CDR3 protein: CASSLVAGETDTQYF; CDR3 DNA: TGTGCCAGCAGTTTAGTGGCAGGGGAGACAGATACGCAGTATTTT
clone size: .; V gene: TRBV5-4; J gene: TRBJ1-4; D gene: TRBD1; CDR3 protein: CASSLGQVNEKLFF; CDR3 DNA: TGTGCCAGCAGCTTAGGACAGGTTAATGAAAAACTGTTTTTT
clone size: .; V gene: TRBV19; J gene: TRBJ1-4; D gene: .; CDR3 protein: CASIVGGTDEKLFF; CDR3 DNA: TGTGCCAGTATAGTCGGGGGTACGGATGAAAAACTGTTTTTT
clone size: .; V gene: TRBV14; J gene: TRBJ2-5; D gene: TRBD2; CDR3 protein: CASSQSPSGAGTQYF; CDR3 DNA: TGTGCCAGCAGCCAGTCTCCTAGCGGGGCAGGGACCCAGTACTTC
clone size: .; V gene: TRBV27; J gene: TRBJ2-5; D gene: TRBD2; CDR3 protein: CASSRRTSGSPETQYF; CDR3 DNA: TGTGCCAGCAGTAGGAGGACTAGCGGGAGCCCAGAGACCCAGTACTTC
clone size: .; V gene: TRBV5-1; J gene: TRBJ1-2; D gene: TRBD1; CDR3 protein: CASSTRTGGIYGYTF; CDR3 DNA: TGCGCCAGCAGCACGCGGACAGGGGGTATCTATGGCTACACCTTC
clone size: .; V gene: TRBV19; J gene: TRBJ2-7; D gene: .; CDR3 protein: CASSIRAGGYEQYF; CDR3 DNA: TGTGCCAGTAGTATCCGAGCCGGGGGCTACGAGCAGTACTTC
clone size: .; V gene: TRBV11-2; J gene: TRBJ2-1; D gene: TRBD2; CDR3 protein: CASSLDTFGLAGSYNEQFF; CDR3 DNA: TGTGCCAGCAGCTTAGATACCTTCGGACTAGCGGGCTCCTACAATGAGCAGTTCTTC
clone size: .; V gene: TRBV5-4; J gene: TRBJ1-1; D gene: .; CDR3 protein: CASSLVLLTEAFF; CDR3 DNA: TGTGCCAGCAGCTTGGTCCTCCTAACTGAAGCTTTCTTT
clone size: .; V gene: TRBV9; J gene: TRBJ2-5; D gene: TRBD2; CDR3 protein: CASSVEPSRLAGVETQYF; CDR3 DNA: TGTGCCAGCAGCGTAGAGCCCTCGCGACTAGCGGGAGTCGAGACCCAGTACTTC
clone size: .; V gene: TRBV19; J gene: TRBJ1-1; D gene: TRBD1; CDR3 protein: CASSIGSGQGNTEAFF; CDR3 DNA: TGTGCCAGTAGTATAGGGTCTGGACAGGGGAACACTGAAGCTTTCTTT
clone size: .; V gene: TRBV5-6; J gene: TRBJ2-6; D gene: .; CDR3 protein: CASSLDLSGANVLTF; CDR3 DNA: TGTGCCAGCAGCTTGGATCTCTCTGGGGCCAACGTCCTGACTTTC
clone size: .; V gene: TRBV19; J gene: TRBJ2-1; D gene: TRBD1; CDR3 protein: CASSTRDRGLNEQFF; CDR3 DNA: TGTGCCAGTAGTACCCGGGACAGGGGGCTCAATGAGCAGTTCTTC
clone size: once; V gene: TRBV23-1; J gene: TRBJ2-7; D gene: .; CDR3 protein: CASSPIGEYF; CDR3 DNA: TGCGCCAGCAGTCCTATCGGGGAGTACTTC
clone size: .; V gene: TRBV24-1; J gene: TRBJ2-7; D gene: TRBD2; CDR3 protein: CATSDLSTSGSYEQYF; CDR3 DNA: TGTGCCACCAGTGATTTGTCGACTAGCGGGTCCTACGAGCAGTACTTC
clone size: .; V gene: TRBV6-2/TRBV6-3; J gene: TRBJ2-3; D gene: TRBD1; CDR3 protein: CASSYGTGETDTQYF; CDR3 DNA: TGTGCCAGCAGTTACGGGACAGGGGAAACAGATACGCAGTATTTT
clone size: .; V gene: TRBV19; J gene: TRBJ1-2; D gene: .; CDR3 protein: CASSIGGLTVSTYYGYTF; CDR3 DNA: TGTGCCAGTAGTATCGGGGGTCTGACAGTCTCTACCTACTATGGCTACACCTTC
clone size: .; V gene: TRBV5-8; J gene: TRBJ2-4; D gene: TRBD1; CDR3 protein: CASTRQGAKNIQYF; CDR3 DNA: TGTGCCAGCACACGACAGGGAGCCAAAAACATTCAGTACTTC
clone size: .; V gene: TRBV7-2; J gene: TRBJ1-4; D gene: .; CDR3 protein: CASKQGTTNEKLFF; CDR3 DNA: TGTGCCAGCAAGCAGGGGACAACTAATGAAAAACTGTTTTTT
clone size: .; V gene: TRBV4-3; J gene: TRBJ2-7; D gene: .; CDR3 protein: CASSQQKESYEQYF; CDR3 DNA: TGCGCCAGCAGCCAACAAAAGGAGTCCTACGAGCAGTACTTC
clone size: .; V gene: TRBV6-5; J gene: TRBJ1-2; D gene: .; CDR3 protein: CASSFDSVNGYTF; CDR3 DNA: TGTGCCAGCAGTTTCGACAGCGTTAATGGCTACACCTTC
clone size: .; V gene: TRBV7-2; J gene: TRBJ2-3; D gene: .; CDR3 protein: CASSLGQDRTDTQYF; CDR3 DNA: TGTGCCAGCAGCTTGGGGCAGGACCGCACAGATACGCAGTATTTT
clone size: once; V gene: TRBV7-2; J gene: TRBJ1-1; D gene: TRBD1; CDR3 protein: CASSSGDRNNKNDAFF; CDR3 DNA: TGTGCCAGCAGCTCCGGGGACAGAAATAATAAAAACGACGCTTTCTTT
clone size: .; V gene: TRBV9; J gene: TRBJ2-1; D gene: .; CDR3 protein: CASSVGLAEYNEQFF; CDR3 DNA: TGTGCCAGCAGCGTAGGATTAGCGGAGTACAATGAGCAGTTCTTC
clone size: .; V gene: TRBV7-2; J gene: TRBJ2-7; D gene: .; CDR3 protein: CASSLISSSYEQYF; CDR3 DNA: TGTGCCAGCAGCTTAATTTCTAGCAGCTACGAGCAGTACTTC
clone size: .; V gene: TRBV27; J gene: TRBJ2-3; D gene: TRBD2; CDR3 protein: CASSFEVSGRGIDTQYF; CDR3 DNA: TGTGCCAGCAGTTTTGAGGTTTCAGGGCGGGGGATAGATACGCAGTATTTT
clone size: .; V gene: TRBV5-6; J gene: TRBJ1-6; D gene: .; CDR3 protein: CASSRGSTGVHSPLHF; CDR3 DNA: TGTGCCAGCAGCCGGGGTTCGACAGGAGTCCATTCACCCCTCCACTTT
clone size: .; V gene: TRBV7-9; J gene: TRBJ2-7; D gene: .; CDR3 protein: CASSSTGDTYEQYF; CDR3 DNA: TGTGCCAGCAGCTCTACAGGAGATACCTACGAGCAGTACTTC
clone size: .; V gene: TRBV27; J gene: TRBJ1-4; D gene: .; CDR3 protein: CASSLTRINEKLFF; CDR3 DNA: TGTGCCAGCAGCCTGACAAGGATTAATGAAAAACTGTTTTTT
clone size: few; V gene: TRBV3-1/TRBV3-2; J gene: TRBJ1-2; D gene: .; CDR3 protein: CASSQDQTRRLYGYTF; CDR3 DNA: TGTGCCAGCAGCCAAGATCAGACCAGGCGTCTTTATGGCTACACCTTC
clone size: .; V gene: TRBV9; J gene: TRBJ2-7; D gene: TRBD1; CDR3 protein: CASSPSLGGRGRYEQYF; CDR3 DNA: TGTGCCAGCAGCCCATCCCTAGGGGGCCGAGGTCGATACGAGCAGTACTTC
clone size: .; V gene: TRBV7-2; J gene: TRBJ2-3; D gene: .; CDR3 protein: CASSPGGVATDTQYF; CDR3 DNA: TGTGCCAGCAGCCCCGGAGGCGTAGCGACAGATACGCAGTATTTT
clone size: once; V gene: TRBV27; J gene: TRBJ2-1; D gene: .; CDR3 protein: CASAPGVTSYNEQFF; CDR3 DNA: TGTGCCAGCGCCCCGGGGGTGACCTCCTACAATGAGCAGTTCTTC
clone size: .; V gene: TRBV5-1; J gene: TRBJ1-3; D gene: .; CDR3 protein: CASSPLQGKGGNTIYF; CDR3 DNA: TGCGCCAGCAGTCCTCTACAGGGCAAGGGTGGAAACACCATATATTTT
clone size: .; V gene: TRBV4-3; J gene: TRBJ2-7; D gene: .; CDR3 protein: CASSQDRTQDRGRASGSYEQYF; CDR3 DNA: TGCGCCAGCAGCCAAGATCGCACCCAGGACAGGGGGAGGGCTAGCGGGAGCTACGAGCAGTACTTC
clone size: once; V gene: TRBV24-1; J gene: TRBJ2-3; D gene: .; CDR3 protein: CATSDFPTGSGTDTQYF; CDR3 DNA: TGTGCCACCAGTGATTTTCCCACAGGCAGTGGCACAGATACGCAGTATTTT
clone size: .; V gene: TRBV4-2; J gene: TRBJ2-3; D gene: TRBD2; CDR3 protein: CASSQDWYSGGSDTQYF; CDR3 DNA: TGTGCCAGCAGCCAAGATTGGTATAGCGGGGGGTCAGATACGCAGTATTTT
clone size: .; V gene: TRBV5-1; J gene: TRBJ1-2; D gene: .; CDR3 protein: CASSFRVQDGYTF; CDR3 DNA: TGCGCCAGCAGCTTCAGGGTTCAGGATGGCTACACCTTC